This paragraph covers one TCR beta chain sequence. This CDR3 has 13 amino acids. V lost 6 bases, J lost 1 base, and 5 bases stayed unmatched. Germline assignment: CDR1 SQVTM and CDR2 ANQGSEA. The record originates from a study of blood T cells in healthy people across ages. Combining a sample-barcoded 5' primer with a J-beta primer mix, a second PCR ran for about 6 to 11 cycles. TCRdb re-called the 5' RACE reads with MiXCR, one entry per CDR3 protein. The sample yields more than 1,400,000 distinct CDR3 sequences, about 43% seen once. V usage is TRBV29-1 and J usage is TRBJ2-5; 7 nucleotides line up with TRBD1. The sequence came from a woman aged 18-29 years in good health. Material for sequencing was blood. This CDR3 reads CSVVGQTQETQYF. CDR3 DNA: TGCAGCGTAGTGGGACAGACCCAAGAGACCCAGTACTTC.